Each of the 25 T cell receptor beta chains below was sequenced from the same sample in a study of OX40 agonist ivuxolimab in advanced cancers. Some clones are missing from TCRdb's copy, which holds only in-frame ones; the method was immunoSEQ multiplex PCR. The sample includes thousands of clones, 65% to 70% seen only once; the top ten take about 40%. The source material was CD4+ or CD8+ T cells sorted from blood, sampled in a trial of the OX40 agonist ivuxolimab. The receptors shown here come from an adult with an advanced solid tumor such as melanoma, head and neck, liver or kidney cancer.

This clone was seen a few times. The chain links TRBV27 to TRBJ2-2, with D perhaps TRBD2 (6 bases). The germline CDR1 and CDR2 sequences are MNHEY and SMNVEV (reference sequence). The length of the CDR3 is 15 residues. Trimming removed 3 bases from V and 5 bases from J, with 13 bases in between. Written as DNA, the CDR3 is TGTGCCAGCAGTTTGGGCCCCCGGGGGACCGGGGAGCTGTTTTTT. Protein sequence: CASSLGPRGTGELFF.

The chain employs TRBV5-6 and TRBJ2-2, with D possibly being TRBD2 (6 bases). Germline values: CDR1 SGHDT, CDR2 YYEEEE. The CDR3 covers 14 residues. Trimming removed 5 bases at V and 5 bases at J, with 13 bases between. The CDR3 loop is CASSSEGRTGELFF. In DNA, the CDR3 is TGTGCCAGCAGTTCGGAGGGTCGGACCGGGGAGCTGTTTTTT.

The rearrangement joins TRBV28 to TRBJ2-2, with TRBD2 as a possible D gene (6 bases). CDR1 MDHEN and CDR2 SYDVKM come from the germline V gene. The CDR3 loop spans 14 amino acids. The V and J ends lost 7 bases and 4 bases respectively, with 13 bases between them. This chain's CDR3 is CASTEDYLTGELFF. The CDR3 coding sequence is TGTGCCAGCACCGAGGACTACCTCACCGGGGAGCTGTTTTTT.

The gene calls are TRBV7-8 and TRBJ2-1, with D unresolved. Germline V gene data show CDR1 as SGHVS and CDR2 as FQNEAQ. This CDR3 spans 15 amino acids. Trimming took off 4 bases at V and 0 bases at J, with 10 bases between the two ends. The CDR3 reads CASSYPESSYNEQFF. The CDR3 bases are TGTGCCAGCAGCTACCCGGAGAGCTCCTACAATGAGCAGTTCTTC.

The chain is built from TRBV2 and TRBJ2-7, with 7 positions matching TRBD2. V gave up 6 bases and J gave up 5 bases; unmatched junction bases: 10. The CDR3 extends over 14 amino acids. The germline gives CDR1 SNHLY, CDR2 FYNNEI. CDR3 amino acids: CASSLEGGSNEQYF. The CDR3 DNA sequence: TGTGCCAGCAGCTTAGAAGGCGGGAGTAACGAGCAGTACTTC.

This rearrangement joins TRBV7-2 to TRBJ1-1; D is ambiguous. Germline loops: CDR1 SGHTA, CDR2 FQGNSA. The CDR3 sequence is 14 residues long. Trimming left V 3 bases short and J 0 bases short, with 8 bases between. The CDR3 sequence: CASSLGQMNTEAFF. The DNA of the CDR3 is TGTGCCAGCAGCTTGGGTCAGATGAACACTGAAGCTTTCTTT.

CDR3 nucleotides: TGCGCCAGCAGCCAAGATGAGACCCAGTACTTC. It is translated as CASSQDETQYF. This rearrangement joins TRBV4-1 to TRBJ2-5; D unclear. The CDR3 runs 11 residues. Trimming took off 0 bases at V and 5 bases at J, with 1 base between the two ends. Germline-derived CDR1 and CDR2 are MGHRA and YSYEKL.

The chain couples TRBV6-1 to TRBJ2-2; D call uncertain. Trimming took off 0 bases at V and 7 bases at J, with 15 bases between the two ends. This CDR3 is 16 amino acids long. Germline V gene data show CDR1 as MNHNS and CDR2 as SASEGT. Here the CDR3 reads CASSEATESYGGELFF. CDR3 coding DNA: TGTGCCAGCAGTGAAGCGACCGAATCATACGGCGGGGAGCTGTTTTTT.

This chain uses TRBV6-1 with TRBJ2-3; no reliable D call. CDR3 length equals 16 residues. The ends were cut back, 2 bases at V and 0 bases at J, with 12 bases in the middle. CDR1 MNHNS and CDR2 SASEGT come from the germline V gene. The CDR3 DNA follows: TGTGCCAGCAGTGAATCGGAGCGACCAAGCACAGATACGCAGTATTTT. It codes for CASSESERPSTDTQYF.

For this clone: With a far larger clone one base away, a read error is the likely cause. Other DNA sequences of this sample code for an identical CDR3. The DNA for the CDR3 is TGTGCCACCCAGGTGGGAACAGGGACTAGCTACGGCTACACCTTC. Protein product: CATQVGTGTSYGYTF. The chain employs TRBV6-4 and TRBJ1-2; D possibly corresponds to TRBD1 (6 bases). This CDR3 is built from 15 residues. Trimming removed 10 bases at V and 8 bases at J, with 26 bases between. From germline, CDR1 is MRHNA and CDR2 SNTAGT.

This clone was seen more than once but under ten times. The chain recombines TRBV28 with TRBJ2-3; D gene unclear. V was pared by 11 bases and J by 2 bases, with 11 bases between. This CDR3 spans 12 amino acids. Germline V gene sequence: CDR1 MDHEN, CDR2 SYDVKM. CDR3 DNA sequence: TGTGCCGGCGGCCCGCCCACAGATACGCAGTATTTT. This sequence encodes CAGGPPTDTQYF.

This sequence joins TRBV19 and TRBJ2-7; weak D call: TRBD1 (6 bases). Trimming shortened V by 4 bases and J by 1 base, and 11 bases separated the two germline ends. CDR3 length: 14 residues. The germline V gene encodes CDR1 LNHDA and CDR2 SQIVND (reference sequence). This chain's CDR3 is CASSNSGESYEQYF. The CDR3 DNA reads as TGTGCCAGTAGTAACTCAGGGGAATCCTACGAGCAGTACTTC.

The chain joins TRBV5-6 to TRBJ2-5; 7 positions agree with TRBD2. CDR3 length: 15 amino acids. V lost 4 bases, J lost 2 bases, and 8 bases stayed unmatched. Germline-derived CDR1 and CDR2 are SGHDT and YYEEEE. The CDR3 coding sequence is TGTGCCAGCAGCGCCGGAGACGGGGGGCAAGAGACCCAGTACTTC. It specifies CASSAGDGGQETQYF.

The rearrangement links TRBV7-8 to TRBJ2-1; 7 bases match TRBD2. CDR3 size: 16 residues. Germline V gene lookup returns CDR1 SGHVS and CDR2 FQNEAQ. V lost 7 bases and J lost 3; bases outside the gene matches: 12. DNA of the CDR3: TGTGCCAGCACCCCGTGGGAGGGGCGTAGCTACAATGAGCAGTTCTTC. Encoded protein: CASTPWEGRSYNEQFF.

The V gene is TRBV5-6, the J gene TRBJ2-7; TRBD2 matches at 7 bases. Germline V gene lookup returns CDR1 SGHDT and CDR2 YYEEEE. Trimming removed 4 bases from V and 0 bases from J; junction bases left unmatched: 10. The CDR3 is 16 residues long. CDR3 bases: TGTGCCAGCAGCCCGCCGTTCGGCGGGAGCTCCTACGAGCAGTACTTC. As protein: CASSPPFGGSSYEQYF.

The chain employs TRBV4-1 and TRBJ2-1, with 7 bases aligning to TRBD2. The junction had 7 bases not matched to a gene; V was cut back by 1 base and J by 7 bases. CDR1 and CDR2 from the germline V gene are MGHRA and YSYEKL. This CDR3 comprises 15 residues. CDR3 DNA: TGCGCCAGCAGCCAAGTTCCAGCGGGATTGAATGAGCAGTTCTTC. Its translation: CASSQVPAGLNEQFF.

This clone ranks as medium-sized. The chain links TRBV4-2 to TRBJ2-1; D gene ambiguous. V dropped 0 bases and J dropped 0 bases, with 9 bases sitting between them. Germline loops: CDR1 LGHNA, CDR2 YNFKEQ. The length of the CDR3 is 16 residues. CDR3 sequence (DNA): TGTGCCAGCAGCCAAGATTGGAGTTCCTCCTACAATGAGCAGTTCTTC. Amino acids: CASSQDWSSSYNEQFF.

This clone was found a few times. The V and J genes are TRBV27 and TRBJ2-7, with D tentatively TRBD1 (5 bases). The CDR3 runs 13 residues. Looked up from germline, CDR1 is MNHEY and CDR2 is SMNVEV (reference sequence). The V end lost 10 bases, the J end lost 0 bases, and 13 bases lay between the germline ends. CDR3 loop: CATLDSFSYEQYF. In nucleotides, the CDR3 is TGTGCCACCCTAGACAGCTTCTCCTACGAGCAGTACTTC.

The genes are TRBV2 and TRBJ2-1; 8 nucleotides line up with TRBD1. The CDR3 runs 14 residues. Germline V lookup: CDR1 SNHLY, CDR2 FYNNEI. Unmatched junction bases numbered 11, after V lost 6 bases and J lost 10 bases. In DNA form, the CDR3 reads TGTGCCAGCAGCAGCTGGGACAGGATGAACGAGCAGTTCTTC. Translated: CASSSWDRMNEQFF.

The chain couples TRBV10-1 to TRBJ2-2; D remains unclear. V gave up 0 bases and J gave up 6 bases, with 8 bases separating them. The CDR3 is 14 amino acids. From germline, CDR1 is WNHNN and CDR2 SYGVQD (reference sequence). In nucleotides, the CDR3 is TGCGCCAGCAGTGAGTCAGTAGTTCCCGGGGAGCTGTTTTTT. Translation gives CASSESVVPGELFF.

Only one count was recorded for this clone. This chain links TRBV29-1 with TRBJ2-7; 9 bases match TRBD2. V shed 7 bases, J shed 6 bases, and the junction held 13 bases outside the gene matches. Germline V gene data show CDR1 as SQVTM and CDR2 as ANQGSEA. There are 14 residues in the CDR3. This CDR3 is CSAGSGGRAIEQYF. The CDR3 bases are TGCAGCGCCGGGTCCGGCGGGAGGGCCATCGAGCAGTACTTC.

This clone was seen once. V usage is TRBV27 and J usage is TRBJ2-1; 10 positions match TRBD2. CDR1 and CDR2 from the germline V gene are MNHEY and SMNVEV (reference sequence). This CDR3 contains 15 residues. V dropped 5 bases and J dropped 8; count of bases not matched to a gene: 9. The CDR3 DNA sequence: TGTGCCAGCAGTGGAATAGCGGGAGGTAGGGATGAGCAGTTCTTC. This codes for CASSGIAGGRDEQFF.

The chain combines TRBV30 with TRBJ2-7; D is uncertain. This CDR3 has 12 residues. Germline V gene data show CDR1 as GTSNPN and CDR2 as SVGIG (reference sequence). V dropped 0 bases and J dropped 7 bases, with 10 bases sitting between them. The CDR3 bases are TGTGCCTGGAGTGTACTCTGGAGTGAGCAGTACTTC. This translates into CAWSVLWSEQYF.

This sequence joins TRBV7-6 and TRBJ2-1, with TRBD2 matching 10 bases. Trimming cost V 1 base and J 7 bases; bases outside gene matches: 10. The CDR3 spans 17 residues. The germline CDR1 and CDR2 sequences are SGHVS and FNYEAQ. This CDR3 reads CASSLVSRLAGVNEQFF. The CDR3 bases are TGTGCCAGCAGCTTAGTTTCTAGGCTAGCGGGAGTTAATGAGCAGTTCTTC.

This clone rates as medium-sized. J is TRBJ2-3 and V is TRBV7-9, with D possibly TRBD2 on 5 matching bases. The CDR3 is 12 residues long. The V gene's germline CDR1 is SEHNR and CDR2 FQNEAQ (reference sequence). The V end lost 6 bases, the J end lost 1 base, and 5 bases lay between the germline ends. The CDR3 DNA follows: TGTGCCAGCAGAGCGGGCACAGATACGCAGTATTTT. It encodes CASRAGTDTQYF.